This is a list of T cell receptor beta chains from one sample in a study of shared clonotypes between healthy human individuals. The repertoire was sequenced with immunoSEQ multiplex PCR; TCRdb's copy has only in-frame clones and lacks some. The table records some 2.1 million clones, about 95% of them present only once. The sequencing sample was made of naive CD8+ T cells sorted from blood. The receptors here all came from a man between 18 and 29 years old in good health. Both conserved end residues are part of each CDR3. Fields, in order: CDR3 DNA, CDR3 protein, D gene, J gene, V gene, clone size. A D gene is named only where the DNA matches it firmly. A row's size may be missing; if present it is once, few, many or a size class.

CDR3nt: TGTGCCAGCAGTTGCCCAGGACTAGCGGGGGAGGATACGCAGTATTTT
CDR3aa: CASSCPGLAGEDTQYF
d_gene: TRBD2
j_gene: TRBJ2-3
v_gene: TRBV13
abundance: NA

CDR3nt: TGTGCCATCAGTGCCCTCGGAGATTTGAATGAGCAGTTCTTC
CDR3aa: CAISALGDLNEQFF
d_gene: NA
j_gene: TRBJ2-1
v_gene: TRBV10-3
abundance: once

CDR3nt: TGCGCCAGCAGCTTGATACAGGGAAACACCGGGGAGCTGTTTTTT
CDR3aa: CASSLIQGNTGELFF
d_gene: NA
j_gene: TRBJ2-2
v_gene: TRBV5-1
abundance: NA

CDR3nt: TGTGCCAGTAGTATAAACAGGATGAACACTGAAGCTTTCTTT
CDR3aa: CASSINRMNTEAFF
d_gene: NA
j_gene: TRBJ1-1
v_gene: TRBV19
abundance: once

CDR3nt: TGTGCCAGCGGGACCGCCTTTAATATCGCTTTCTTT
CDR3aa: CASGTAFNIAFF
d_gene: NA
j_gene: TRBJ1-1
v_gene: TRBV7-9
abundance: NA

CDR3nt: TGTGCCAGCAGTTCTAGTGTCGGGGCCAACGTCCTGACTTTC
CDR3aa: CASSSSVGANVLTF
d_gene: NA
j_gene: TRBJ2-6
v_gene: TRBV27
abundance: NA

CDR3nt: TGTGCCAGCAGCCGAGGACAGGGCGTAAACGAGCAGTACTTC
CDR3aa: CASSRGQGVNEQYF
d_gene: TRBD1
j_gene: TRBJ2-7
v_gene: TRBV13
abundance: NA

CDR3nt: TGCGCCAGCAGCCAACTGGGTTCGGGCGGCGAGCAGTACTTC
CDR3aa: CASSQLGSGGEQYF
d_gene: NA
j_gene: TRBJ2-7
v_gene: TRBV4-3
abundance: NA

CDR3nt: TGTGCCAGCAGCGGAGTAGGGACTGATACTAACTATGGCTACACCTTC
CDR3aa: CASSGVGTDTNYGYTF
d_gene: NA
j_gene: TRBJ1-2
v_gene: TRBV9
abundance: once

CDR3nt: TGTGCCAGTAGTATGGAACAGGGTTACACCGGGGAGCTGTTTTTT
CDR3aa: CASSMEQGYTGELFF
d_gene: NA
j_gene: TRBJ2-2
v_gene: TRBV19
abundance: NA

CDR3nt: TGTGCCAGCAGGGTGGGGGGGCCCTACAATGAGCAGTTCTTC
CDR3aa: CASRVGGPYNEQFF
d_gene: NA
j_gene: TRBJ2-1
v_gene: TRBV2
abundance: NA

CDR3nt: TGTGCCAGCAGTTCTCCTGGACAGTACAATCAGCCCCAGCATTTT
CDR3aa: CASSSPGQYNQPQHF
d_gene: NA
j_gene: TRBJ1-5
v_gene: TRBV6-6
abundance: NA

CDR3nt: TGCAGCGTTGAGTCTGTCGGGGGAGGGCCCCAGCATTTT
CDR3aa: CSVESVGGGPQHF
d_gene: NA
j_gene: TRBJ1-5
v_gene: TRBV29-1
abundance: NA

CDR3nt: TGTGCCCTCTTACACTTAACTGGCACCGGGGAGCTGTTTTTT
CDR3aa: CALLHLTGTGELFF
d_gene: NA
j_gene: TRBJ2-2
v_gene: TRBV21-1
abundance: NA

CDR3nt: TGTGCCAGCAGTGCTCGGGGGTATGGCAATCAGCCCCAGCATTTT
CDR3aa: CASSARGYGNQPQHF
d_gene: NA
j_gene: TRBJ1-5
v_gene: TRBV28
abundance: NA

CDR3nt: TGCGCCAGCAGTGACCCAGCGGGAGACACAGATACGCAGTATTTT
CDR3aa: CASSDPAGDTDTQYF
d_gene: TRBD2
j_gene: TRBJ2-3
v_gene: TRBV10-1
abundance: NA

CDR3nt: TGTGCCAGCAGTGAAAGAGGGGGGAATCAGCCCCAGCATTTT
CDR3aa: CASSERGGNQPQHF
d_gene: NA
j_gene: TRBJ1-5
v_gene: TRBV2
abundance: NA

CDR3nt: TGTGCCAGCAGCTTAGACGGTGGGCAGGCTGAGACCCAGTACTTC
CDR3aa: CASSLDGGQAETQYF
d_gene: NA
j_gene: TRBJ2-5
v_gene: TRBV7-3
abundance: NA

CDR3nt: TGTGCCAGCAGCTCACCGGGTCTCGGTCCCTACGAGCAGTACTTC
CDR3aa: CASSSPGLGPYEQYF
d_gene: NA
j_gene: TRBJ2-7
v_gene: TRBV5-4
abundance: NA

CDR3nt: TGTGCCAGTAGTTACCAGGGGGCAGGTCAGCCCCAGCATTTT
CDR3aa: CASSYQGAGQPQHF
d_gene: TRBD1
j_gene: TRBJ1-5
v_gene: TRBV19
abundance: NA

CDR3nt: TGTGCCAGCAGAACAGGGGGTGATTACTACGAGCAGTACTTC
CDR3aa: CASRTGGDYYEQYF
d_gene: TRBD1
j_gene: TRBJ2-7
v_gene: TRBV2
abundance: NA

CDR3nt: TGTGCCACCCACGGGGGGTGGGGTGAAGCTTTCTTT
CDR3aa: CATHGGWGEAFF
d_gene: NA
j_gene: TRBJ1-1
v_gene: TRBV19
abundance: NA

CDR3nt: TGTGCCAGCAGTGTTGCAGCGGGGGCCCCCCAAGAGACCCAGTACTTC
CDR3aa: CASSVAAGAPQETQYF
d_gene: TRBD2
j_gene: TRBJ2-5
v_gene: TRBV2
abundance: once

CDR3nt: TGTGCCAGCAGCTTAGCTCCAGGGCCAGTCTACGAGCAGTACTTC
CDR3aa: CASSLAPGPVYEQYF
d_gene: NA
j_gene: TRBJ2-7
v_gene: TRBV7-9
abundance: NA

CDR3nt: TGTGCCAGCAGCCAGGACAGGGGGCTCCCCTACGAGCAGTACTTC
CDR3aa: CASSQDRGLPYEQYF
d_gene: TRBD1
j_gene: TRBJ2-7
v_gene: TRBV28
abundance: NA

CDR3nt: TGTGCCAGTAGCCGCCCGGGACCCAATCAGCCCCAGCATTTT
CDR3aa: CASSRPGPNQPQHF
d_gene: NA
j_gene: TRBJ1-5
v_gene: TRBV19
abundance: NA

CDR3nt: TGTGCCAGCAGCTCTAGCGGGGGTGGCTACGAGCAGTACTTC
CDR3aa: CASSSSGGGYEQYF
d_gene: TRBD2
j_gene: TRBJ2-7
v_gene: TRBV7-6
abundance: NA

CDR3nt: TGTGCCAGCAGCCTGGGACCAAATGACGATACGCAGTATTTT
CDR3aa: CASSLGPNDDTQYF
d_gene: NA
j_gene: TRBJ2-3
v_gene: TRBV5-6
abundance: NA

CDR3nt: TGTGCCAGCAGCCCCCATTTTGACAGCTCTGGAAACACCATATATTTT
CDR3aa: CASSPHFDSSGNTIYF
d_gene: NA
j_gene: TRBJ1-3
v_gene: TRBV28
abundance: NA

CDR3nt: TGTGCCAGTAGTCCGGCTTTGGGGGACGAGCAGTACTTC
CDR3aa: CASSPALGDEQYF
d_gene: NA
j_gene: TRBJ2-7
v_gene: TRBV19
abundance: NA